The next 27 T cell receptor beta chains were all read from a single sample in a study of blood T cell repertoires in COVID-19. This table comes from immunoSEQ multiplex PCR, and its TCRdb copy is limited to in-frame clones, with some not included. The sample records 120,000 or so clones, 70% to 90% being singletons. Sample: peripheral blood. Receptors were obtained from a woman in her fifties or sixties with acute or convalescent COVID-19.

The table lists this clone with a few counts. The chain joins TRBV12-3 or TRBV12-4 to TRBJ1-3; D not resolved. V was trimmed by 5 bases and J by 3 bases, leaving 8 bases between them. The CDR3 has 13 residues. The CDR3 loop is CASSVQRGNTIYF. CDR3 in DNA: TGTGCCAGCAGTGTGCAGCGTGGAAACACCATATATTTT.

V and J are TRBV6-6 and TRBJ2-7, with TRBD2 matching over 15 bases. Unmatched junction bases numbered 5, after V lost 6 bases and J lost 2 bases. CDR1 is MNHNY, CDR2 SVGAGI, per germline (reference sequence). The CDR3 has 16 residues. The CDR3 reads CASSPGLAGGAYEQYF. In DNA form, the CDR3 reads TGTGCCAGCAGCCCGGGACTAGCGGGAGGCGCCTACGAGCAGTACTTC.

This sequence joins TRBV2 and TRBJ2-1, with D perhaps matching TRBD1 (6 bases). Germline CDR1 is SNHLY and CDR2 is FYNNEI. The CDR3 covers 13 residues. V was trimmed by 4 bases and J by 4 bases, leaving 8 bases between them. CDR3 in DNA: TGTGCCAGCAGTGTCGGACAGTACAATGAGCAGTTCTTC. It specifies CASSVGQYNEQFF.

CDR3 coding DNA: TGTGCCAGCACCTCACCGGGAGGATCCTACGAGCAGTACTTC. It is translated as CASTSPGGSYEQYF. The gene calls are TRBV28 and TRBJ2-7; 7 bases line up with TRBD2. The length of the CDR3 is 14 residues. V shed 7 bases and J 1 base; nucleotides not matched to a gene: 7. Germline-derived CDR1 and CDR2 are MDHEN and SYDVKM.

This chain links TRBV10-3 with TRBJ1-6; the D is unclear. Between the trimmed V and J ends, which lost 5 bases and 0 bases, there was a span of 11 bases. In germline, CDR1 is ENHRY, CDR2 SYGVKD. This CDR3 is 16 amino acids long. Here the CDR3 DNA reads TGTGCCATCAGTTCTCACGGGAGCTCCTATAATTCACCCCTCCACTTT. It specifies CAISSHGSSYNSPLHF.

A single count supports this clone. Other DNA sequences within the sample encode an identical CDR3. The V and J genes are TRBV5-1 and TRBJ1-1; D uncertain. This CDR3 region has 14 residues. Trimming pared 0 bases from V and 1 base from J, leaving 7 bases between. The germline gives CDR1 SGHRS, CDR2 YFSETQ. In DNA, the CDR3 is TGCGCCAGCAGCTTGGCTAACAGGAACACTGAAGCTTTCTTT. This encodes CASSLANRNTEAFF.

V usage is TRBV6-5 and J usage is TRBJ1-4; 7 bases map to TRBD1. Trimming cost V 6 bases and J 7 bases; bases outside gene matches: 5. Germline CDR1 and CDR2: MNHEY and SVGAGI. The CDR3 consists of 13 residues. The DNA of the CDR3 is TGTGCCAGCAGAGGGGGCGCGGTTGAAAAACTGTTTTTT. It translates to CASRGGAVEKLFF.

This chain uses TRBV7-2 with TRBJ1-2; D not certain. Per germline, CDR1 SGHTA and CDR2 FQGNSA. This CDR3 spans 13 amino acids. V shed 5 bases and J shed 1 base, with 8 bases lying between them. The CDR3: CASSKTVNYGYTF. The CDR3 nucleotides are TGTGCCAGCAGCAAAACAGTTAACTATGGCTACACCTTC.

This clone showed up just a few times. Germline is not matched at one junction end, which may reflect a read error. The chain is built from TRBV2 and TRBJ2-3; 8 bases align to TRBD1. CDR3 length: 14 residues. Germline V gives CDR1 SNHLY, CDR2 FYNNEI. The CDR3 coding sequence is TGTGCCAGCAGTGGGACAGGGCCCACAAATACGCAGTATTTT. Amino acids: CASSGTGPTNTQYF.

This clone was counted only a few times. This chain uses TRBV3-1 (or the pseudogene TRBV3-2) with TRBJ1-5, with D hard to call. Germline CDR1 and CDR2: LGHDT and YNNKEL (reference sequence). CDR3 length: 13 amino acids. Trimming took off 4 bases at V and 1 base at J, with 5 bases between the two ends. Here the CDR3 reads CASSRQSNQPQHF. DNA of the CDR3: TGTGCCAGCAGCCGACAAAGCAATCAGCCCCAGCATTTT.

V is TRBV2 and J is TRBJ1-2; weak D call: TRBD1 (5 bases). In germline, CDR1 is SNHLY, CDR2 FYNNEI. Trimming took off 7 bases at V and 7 bases at J, with 13 bases between the two ends. The CDR3 runs 12 residues. CDR3 in amino acids: CASKDSLSGYTF. CDR3 sequence (DNA): TGTGCCAGCAAAGACAGTCTGAGTGGCTACACCTTC.

For the CDR3, the DNA is TGTGCCAGCAGGGCGACATCCGTTAATTCACCCCTCCACTTT. Protein sequence: CASRATSVNSPLHF. V gene TRBV7-6 combines with J gene TRBJ1-6; D gene unclear. The CDR3 is 14 residues long. Germline V gene lookup returns CDR1 SGHVS and CDR2 FNYEAQ. Trimming removed 6 bases at V and 6 bases at J, with 12 bases between.

The chain recombines TRBV7-2 with TRBJ1-3; 7 nucleotides line up with TRBD1. Trimming took 1 base from V and 4 from J; bases not matched to a gene: 10. This CDR3 comprises 17 residues. CDR1 and CDR2 from the germline V gene are SGHTA and FQGNSA. Here the CDR3 DNA reads TGTGCCAGCAGCTTAGAAGGGGGCAGGGCGGTCGGAAACACCATATATTTT. It yields the protein CASSLEGGRAVGNTIYF.

The chain is built from TRBV18 and TRBJ1-1, with a tentative D call TRBD1 (5 bases). V dropped 1 base and J dropped 2 bases, with 8 bases sitting between them. The CDR3 extends over 14 amino acids. Germline V gene lookup returns CDR1 KGHSH and CDR2 LQKENI. The CDR3 region is CASSPRDSNTEAFF. The CDR3, as DNA: TGTGCCAGCTCACCACGAGACAGTAACACTGAAGCTTTCTTT.

The chain carries TRBV7-9 and TRBJ2-1; 12 bases line up with TRBD2. CDR3 length equals 16 residues. V gave up 5 bases and J gave up 4 bases; unmatched junction bases: 6. From germline, CDR1 is SEHNR and CDR2 FQNEAQ (reference sequence). CDR3 DNA sequence: TGTGCCAGCAGCCCCTCCGGGACTAGCGGGTACAATGAGCAGTTCTTC. Protein sequence: CASSPSGTSGYNEQFF. Supplemented by reference TRBV7-9 and TRBJ2-1, the full variable domain reads DTGVSQNPRHKITKRGQNVTFRCDPISEHNRLYWYRQTLGQGPEFLTYFQNEAQLEKSRLLSDRFSAERPKGSFSTLEIQRTEQGDSAMYLCASSPSGTSGYNEQFFGPGTRLTVL.

The V call is TRBV12-5, the J call TRBJ2-7, with D hard to call. The CDR3 has 13 residues. V dropped 5 bases and J dropped 6 bases, with 14 bases sitting between them. From germline, CDR1 is LGHNT and CDR2 FRNRAP. The CDR3: CASGPVDTFEQYF. The CDR3 region has the DNA TGTGCTAGTGGTCCGGTCGACACCTTCGAGCAGTACTTC.

This clone appeared a single time. The gene calls are TRBV19 and TRBJ2-1, with 11 bases identical to TRBD2. With 6 bases clipped from V and 2 bases from J, the junction kept 6 bases outside the gene matches. CDR1 and CDR2 from the germline V gene are LNHDA and SQIVND (reference sequence). The CDR3 has 16 amino acids. CDR3 in amino acids: CASRYSGGAAYNEQFF. CDR3 sequence (DNA): TGTGCCAGTAGATATAGCGGGGGGGCAGCCTACAATGAGCAGTTCTTC.

This chain connects TRBV6-5 to TRBJ1-1; D is undetermined. Germline loops: CDR1 MNHEY, CDR2 SVGAGI. Trimming pared 6 bases from V and 3 bases from J, leaving 17 bases between. CDR3 length: 15 residues. For the CDR3, the DNA is TGTGCCAGCAGACCCGGGAACTTAATGGACACTGAAGCTTTCTTT. Amino acid sequence: CASRPGNLMDTEAFF.

The rearrangement joins TRBV6-5 to TRBJ2-7; TRBD1 is a possible D gene (5 bases). From germline, CDR1 is MNHEY and CDR2 SVGAGI. The V end lost 8 bases, the J end lost 1 base, and 15 bases lay between the germline ends. The CDR3 contains 14 residues. As DNA, the CDR3 is TGTGCCAGCTGGGATAGGGGCGCGTCCTACGAGCAGTACTTC. As protein: CASWDRGASYEQYF.

The chain recombines TRBV19 with TRBJ2-3, with TRBD2 matching 9 bases. This CDR3 contains 17 residues. From germline, CDR1 is LNHDA and CDR2 SQIVND (reference sequence). The trim removed 4 bases at V and 3 bases at J, leaving 11 bases unmatched. The CDR3 spells CASSTTHGGRGTDTQYF. CDR3 in DNA: TGTGCCAGTAGTACGACCCATGGCGGGAGGGGGACAGATACGCAGTATTTT.

This rearrangement joins TRBV7-9 to TRBJ1-2; TRBD1 agrees at 7 bases. The length of the CDR3 is 15 residues. Germline-derived CDR1 and CDR2 are SEHNR and FQNEAQ (reference sequence). V dropped 5 bases and J dropped 4; count of bases not matched to a gene: 10. CDR3 in DNA: TGTGCCAGCAGCATGACAGGGCATGGCCTCTATGGCTACACCTTC. It encodes CASSMTGHGLYGYTF.

Turning to this clone: This same CDR3 is encoded by further DNA sequences in the sample. The chain recombines TRBV6-5 with TRBJ1-1; D is undetermined. The CDR3 sequence is 12 residues long. CDR1 is MNHEY and CDR2 is SVGAGI in the germline V gene. Trimming stripped 6 bases from V and 1 base from J, with 6 bases between. CDR3 in DNA: TGTGCCAGCAGCCTCAGGAACACTGAAGCTTTCTTT. This translates into CASSLRNTEAFF.

This clone appeared a single time. This chain connects TRBV24-1 to TRBJ1-2, with TRBD1 identical over 8 bases. The V gene end was trimmed by 10 bases and the J gene end by 3 bases; junction bases not matched to a gene: 9. This CDR3 region has 14 residues. Germline V gives CDR1 KGHDR, CDR2 SFDVKD. The DNA of the CDR3 is TGTGCCACAGACCAACAGGGGGAACACTATGGCTACACCTTC. Its translation: CATDQQGEHYGYTF.

The V call is TRBV7-3, the J call TRBJ2-2; TRBD2 agrees at 13 bases. Trimming cost V 5 bases and J 1 base; bases outside gene matches: 4. Germline values: CDR1 SGHTA, CDR2 FQGTGA. The CDR3 extends over 17 amino acids. Written as DNA, the CDR3 is TGTGCCAGCAGCGCTCGACTAGCGGGAGGGAACACCGGGGAGCTGTTTTTT. This gives the protein CASSARLAGGNTGELFF. Full variable domain (rest looked up from reference TRBV7-3 and TRBJ2-2): GAGVSQTPSNKVTEKGKYVELRCDPISGHTALYWYRQSLGQGPEFLIYFQGTGAADDSGLPNDRFFAVRPEGSVSTLKIQRTERGDSAVYLCASSARLAGGNTGELFFGEGSRLTVL.

CDR3 amino acids: CASSRWVWQGGNTIYF. The CDR3 DNA follows: TGTGCCAGCAGCCGTTGGGTCTGGCAGGGTGGAAACACCATATATTTT. This chain connects TRBV7-9 to TRBJ1-3, with D possibly being TRBD1 (5 bases). CDR3 length: 16 residues. V was clipped by 5 bases and J by 3 bases, with 17 bases between them. Germline V gene sequence: CDR1 SEHNR, CDR2 FQNEAQ (reference sequence).

This chain links TRBV15 with TRBJ2-1; tentative D call: TRBD2 (6 bases). Germline loops: CDR1 LNHNV, CDR2 YYDKDF (reference sequence). Trimming took off 4 bases at V and 3 bases at J, with 10 bases between the two ends. The CDR3 sequence is 14 residues long. The CDR3 DNA reads TGTGCCACCAGCATACGGGAGATCTACAATGAGCAGTTCTTC. Translating gives CATSIREIYNEQFF. The full variable domain, rest sourced from reference TRBV15 and TRBJ2-1, is DAMVIQNPRYQVTQFGKPVTLSCSQTLNHNVMYWYQQKSSQAPKLLFHYYDKDFNNEADTPDNFQSRRPNTSFCFLDIRSPGLGDTAMYLCATSIREIYNEQFFGPGTRLTVL.

The chain links TRBV7-9 to TRBJ2-7, with 8 bases matching TRBD2. Germline V gives CDR1 SEHNR, CDR2 FQNEAQ (reference sequence). Trimming at V came to 2 bases and at J to 2 bases, leaving 8 bases not matched to a gene. The CDR3 spans 16 residues. The CDR3 region is CASSLPAGGGPYEQYF. As DNA, the CDR3 is TGTGCCAGCAGCTTACCGGCGGGCGGGGGGCCCTACGAGCAGTACTTC.